This TCR beta chain stems from a study of cytomegalovirus exposure and HLA in healthy donors. This clone was seen more than once but under ten times. The PCR used 60 Vbeta and 13 Jbeta primers. Some clones are missing from TCRdb's copy, which holds only in-frame ones; the method was immunoSEQ multiplex PCR. The table records 150,000 to 170,000 clones, 60% to 80% of them present only once. From germline, CDR1 is GTSNPN and CDR2 SVGIG (reference sequence). This CDR3 is built from 15 residues. The V segment lost 3 bases and the J segment 5 bases; nucleotides outside the gene matches: 6. The rearrangement uses TRBV30 and TRBJ2-2; 10 positions match TRBD1. The sample consisted of PBMCs. This sequence was found in a young man in good health and CMV-seropositive. Here the CDR3 reads CAWRTGGGGTGELFF. CDR3 coding DNA: TGTGCCTGGAGGACAGGGGGCGGTGGGACCGGGGAGCTGTTTTTT.